The 6 T cell receptor beta chains in this list originate from one sample, sequenced in a study of cytomegalovirus exposure and HLA in healthy donors. It was with 60 Vbeta and 13 Jbeta primers that the PCR ran. Profiled with immunoSEQ multiplex PCR; TCRdb holds only in-frame clones, not every one. The sample has fewer than 200,000 clones; about 82% are singletons. The sequencing input was PBMCs. Every receptor here comes from a woman aged 18-30 years in good health and CMV-seronegative.

The table lists this clone with a count of one. The genes are TRBV7-9 and TRBJ2-7; possibly TRBD1 for D (5 bases). Per the germline V gene, CDR1 is SEHNR and CDR2 is FQNEAQ (reference sequence). The germline V and J ends were trimmed by 3 bases and 0 bases, with 9 bases remaining between them. The CDR3 runs to 14 residues. The CDR3 DNA reads TGTGCCAGCAGCTTTCCCAGGGACTCCTACGAGCAGTACTTC. It encodes CASSFPRDSYEQYF.

This clone was detected a few times. This chain connects TRBV2 to TRBJ2-7; possibly TRBD1 for D (6 bases). Germline CDR1 and CDR2: SNHLY and FYNNEI. V lost 8 bases to trimming and J lost 2 bases, with 10 bases between them. This CDR3 spans 12 amino acids. CDR3 loop: CASGQIPYEQYF. CDR3 in DNA: TGTGCCAGCGGACAGATCCCCTACGAGCAGTACTTC.

The J gene is TRBJ1-5, the V gene TRBV5-4; D possibly corresponds to TRBD1 (5 bases). V gave up 5 bases and J gave up 5 bases, with 14 bases separating them. Germline V gives CDR1 SGHNT, CDR2 YYREEE (reference sequence). CDR3 size: 14 residues. The CDR3 bases are TGTGCCAGCAGTCCGGACATTGGGGATCAGCCCCAGCATTTT. It yields the protein CASSPDIGDQPQHF.

The V gene is TRBV5-1, the J gene TRBJ1-1; TRBD1 might be the D (5 bases). Germline V gene sequence: CDR1 SGHRS, CDR2 YFSETQ. V lost 2 bases, J lost 3 bases, and 11 bases lay in between. The CDR3 totals 14 residues. The CDR3 nucleotides read TGCGCCAGCAGCTTCCAGGGCAGTTACACTGAAGCTTTCTTT. Amino acid sequence: CASSFQGSYTEAFF.

A single count supports this clone. The CDR3 nucleotides read TGTGCCAGCAGTAGCCCAAATGAAAAACTGTTTTTT. Translating it yields CASSSPNEKLFF. The V gene is TRBV28, the J gene TRBJ1-4; D unresolved. Trimming shortened V by 5 bases and J by 5 bases, and 6 bases separated the two germline ends. Germline values: CDR1 MDHEN, CDR2 SYDVKM. The CDR3 runs 12 residues.

The genes are TRBV13 and TRBJ2-2; possibly TRBD1 for D (6 bases). V gave up 5 bases and J gave up 2 bases, with 18 bases separating them. This CDR3 comprises 17 residues. Germline CDR1 PRHDT, CDR2 FYEKMQ (reference sequence). The CDR3 nucleotides are TGTGCCAGCAGCCCCCACCCCCGGACAGCAAACACCGGGGAGCTGTTTTTT. Its protein product is CASSPHPRTANTGELFF.